These 6 T cell receptor beta chains share one sample of origin, sequenced in a study of T-cell memory formation after mild COVID-19 (dated by TCRdb to the early 2020s). The library came from 5' RACE. The sequencing machine was an Illumina NovaSeq 6000. The public reads were run again by TCRdb, first through fastp at Q25 and then through MiXCR, and only productive beta chains were kept. A single entry per CDR3 protein holds the most common genes and DNA from its merged rows. Present in this sample are about 170,000 distinct CDR3 sequences, under 15% of which were seen just once. 3% to 4% of the sample lies in the top ten. Material for sequencing was PBMCs or a T cell subset sorted from them (not recorded which). The receptors derive from a man between 18 and 35 years old who had mild COVID-19 (a few samples of this study predate the infection). The sample titles of this study are shuffled in the database, so cell type and time point are left out; the donor was told from shared clones.

V usage is TRBV7-2 and J usage is TRBJ2-5; TRBD2 aligns across 9 bases. Per the germline V gene, CDR1 is SGHTA and CDR2 is FQGNSA. With V trimmed by 2 bases and J by 5 bases, 3 bases remained unmatched. The CDR3 length is 14 residues. The CDR3 protein is CASSLLAGVETQYF. For the CDR3, the DNA is TGTGCCAGCAGCTTATTAGCGGGGGTTGAGACCCAGTACTTC. Complete variable domain (other parts from reference TRBV7-2 and TRBJ2-5): GAGVSQSPSNKVTEKGKDVELRCDPISGHTALYWYRQSLGQGLEFLIYFQGNSAPDKSGLPSDRFSAERTGGSVSTLTIQRTQQEDSAVYLCASSLLAGVETQYFGPGTRLLVL.

The chain recombines TRBV7-8 with TRBJ2-4; 7 bases line up with TRBD2. Germline V gene sequence: CDR1 SGHVS, CDR2 FQNEAQ. The junction had 11 bases not matched to a gene; V was cut back by 3 bases and J by 9 bases. There are 15 residues in the CDR3. CDR3 in DNA: TGTGCCAGCAGCTTCGCGACTAGCCCCCAGGGCATTCAGTACTTC. This sequence encodes CASSFATSPQGIQYF. Full variable domain (missing parts from reference TRBV7-8 and TRBJ2-4): GAGVSQSPRYKVAKRGQDVALRCDPISGHVSLFWYQQALGQGPEFLTYFQNEAQLDKSGLPSDRFFAERPEGSVSTLKIQRTQQEDSAVYLCASSFATSPQGIQYFGAGTRLSVL.

This clonotype was picked up a small number of times. V is TRBV3-1 and J is TRBJ2-2, with unresolved D. The V end lost 8 bases, the J end lost 4 bases, and 11 bases lay between the germline ends. This CDR3 comprises 13 residues. Germline V CDR1 and CDR2: LGHDT, YNNKEL (reference sequence). The CDR3 reads CASHLKSTGELFF. The CDR3 DNA reads TGTGCCAGCCACCTAAAGAGCACCGGGGAGCTGTTTTTT.

V gene TRBV24-1 combines with J gene TRBJ2-1, with 14 bases aligning to TRBD2. This CDR3 contains 17 residues. Germline V lookup: CDR1 KGHDR, CDR2 SFDVKD. J lost 3 bases, V lost 3 bases, and 3 bases had no gene match. The CDR3 is CATSDPTSGGDYNEQFF. CDR3 DNA sequence: TGTGCCACCAGTGATCCGACTAGCGGGGGGGACTACAATGAGCAGTTCTTC.

This clonotype was counted a few times. This chain uses TRBV9 with TRBJ2-7; D not certain. The germline V gene has CDR1 SGDLS and CDR2 YYNGEE. This CDR3 is built from 12 residues. Trimming removed 0 bases at V and 10 bases at J, with 11 bases between. The CDR3 is CASSVEAYPQYF. CDR3 DNA sequence: TGTGCCAGCAGCGTAGAGGCCTATCCTCAGTACTTC.

The chain employs TRBV11-2 and TRBJ2-7; possibly TRBD1 for D (6 bases). Germline CDR1 and CDR2: SGHAT and FQNNGV. This CDR3 spans 13 amino acids. Trimming left V 6 bases short and J 2 bases short, with 11 bases between. The CDR3 region is CASSRDTAYEQYV. CDR3 bases: TGTGCCAGCAGTCGGGACACCGCCTACGAGCAGTACGTC.